Following are 13 T cell receptor beta chains from one sample sequenced in a study of identical twins. TCRdb independently ran MiXCR on the 5' RACE reads; one entry per CDR3 protein. The table shows about 220,000 distinct CDR3 sequences, with around 10% occurring only once. Source material: memory (CD45RO+) T cells sorted from blood. These receptors originate from a woman between 18 and 29 years old in good health.

This clonotype has ten or more counts. The rearrangement uses TRBV3-1 and TRBJ1-5; no firm D call. Trimming pared 7 bases from V and 2 bases from J, leaving 9 bases between. The CDR3 has 13 residues. Germline V CDR1 and CDR2: LGHDT, YNNKEL (reference sequence). The CDR3 nucleotides are TGTGCCAGCATCACAAACTGCAATCAGCCCCAGCATTTT. Protein: CASITNCNQPQHF.

The chain employs TRBV4-3 and TRBJ1-2; D might be TRBD1 (6 bases). The CDR3 is made up of 14 amino acids. The ends were cut back, 0 bases at V and 8 bases at J, with 13 bases in the middle. Germline-derived CDR1 and CDR2 are LGHNA and YSLEER. As DNA, the CDR3 is TGCGCCAGCAGCCAAGATCCGGGGGCAAGGGGCTACACCTTC. Amino acids: CASSQDPGARGYTF.

This clonotype was observed at least ten times. The CDR3 sequence is CASSGNRDSNSPLHF. The CDR3 nucleotides read TGTGCCAGCAGCGGGAACCGGGACAGTAATTCACCCCTCCACTTT. V usage is TRBV9 and J usage is TRBJ1-6; 7 bases align to TRBD1. V trimming: 3 bases; J trimming: 6 bases; junction bases outside the gene matches: 6. The CDR3 loop spans 15 amino acids. Germline CDR1 SGDLS, CDR2 YYNGEE.

In this sample, this clonotype turned up many times. This sequence joins TRBV3-1 and TRBJ2-1, with D possibly TRBD2 on 7 matching bases. CDR1 and CDR2 from the germline V gene are LGHDT and YNNKEL (reference sequence). The CDR3 sequence is 14 residues long. Trimming took off 8 bases at V and 2 bases at J, with 13 bases between the two ends. CDR3 sequence reads: CASGGAYTYNEQFF. CDR3 coding DNA: TGTGCCAGCGGGGGGGCTTATACCTACAATGAGCAGTTCTTC.

The J gene is TRBJ2-2, the V gene TRBV18; the D gene is possibly TRBD2 (7 bases). This CDR3 is built from 16 residues. Trimming left V 3 bases short and J 5 bases short, with 16 bases between. Germline V gene data show CDR1 as KGHSH and CDR2 as LQKENI. The CDR3 nucleotides are TGTGCCAGCTCACCCCCCGGGGGGCCGGGAACCGGGGAGCTGTTTTTT. This translates into CASSPPGGPGTGELFF.

The V gene is TRBV7-3, the J gene TRBJ1-5; TRBD1 matches 7 bases. V shed 0 bases, J shed 8 bases, and the junction held 7 bases outside the gene matches. Germline V gives CDR1 SGHTA, CDR2 FQGTGA. The CDR3 contains 15 residues. The chain's CDR3 is CASSLTGQSREPQHF. The CDR3 DNA reads TGTGCCAGCAGCTTAACGGGACAGAGTCGGGAGCCCCAGCATTTT. Combining the CDR3 with reference TRBV7-3 and TRBJ1-5 gives the whole variable domain GAGVSQTPSNKVTEKGKYVELRCDPISGHTALYWYRQSLGQGPEFLIYFQGTGAADDSGLPNDRFFAVRPEGSVSTLKIQRTERGDSAVYLCASSLTGQSREPQHFGDGTRLSIL.

This chain uses TRBV2 with TRBJ2-3; D gene ambiguous. The CDR3 is 13 residues long. Germline CDR1 reads SNHLY; CDR2 reads FYNNEI. The V and J ends lost 8 bases and 1 base respectively, with 10 bases between them. CDR3 amino acids: CASLVGGTDTQYF. CDR3 nucleotides: TGTGCCAGCCTGGTCGGCGGCACAGATACGCAGTATTTT.

In this sample, this clonotype turned up a few times. This chain joins TRBV27 and TRBJ2-1; D uncertain. Germline loops: CDR1 MNHEY, CDR2 SMNVEV (reference sequence). This CDR3 is built from 15 residues. V shed 5 bases and J shed 1 base, with 12 bases lying between them. The CDR3 loop is CASSPRLASYNEQFF. CDR3 sequence (DNA): TGTGCCAGCAGTCCTAGACTCGCATCCTACAATGAGCAGTTCTTC.

There are a few counts of this clonotype. The CDR3 loop reads CASSRDRGRGEKLFF. The DNA for the CDR3 is TGTGCCAGCAGCCGGGACAGGGGGCGCGGTGAAAAACTGTTTTTT. This rearrangement joins TRBV5-4 to TRBJ1-4; 12 bases are shared with TRBD1. J was trimmed by 7 bases and V by 4 bases; bases with no gene match: 5. From germline, CDR1 is SGHNT and CDR2 YYREEE (reference sequence). There are 15 residues in the CDR3.

CDR3 residues: CASKSCRASGKILRDEQYF. The CDR3 DNA follows: TGTGCCAGCAAAAGCTGCCGGGCTAGCGGGAAAATTCTAAGAGACGAGCAGTACTTC. The chain employs TRBV25-1 and TRBJ2-7, with TRBD2 matching over 9 bases. This CDR3 has 19 residues. V dropped 7 bases and J dropped 5; count of bases not matched to a gene: 24. The germline V gene has CDR1 MGHDK and CDR2 SYGVNS.

The rearrangement uses TRBV20-1 and TRBJ2-7; TRBD1 is a possible D gene (6 bases). This CDR3 comprises 12 residues. Deletions cut 6 bases from V and 2 bases from J, with 11 bases between. Germline CDR1 is DFQATT and CDR2 is SNEGSKA (reference sequence). The CDR3 DNA reads TGCAGTGCCCCGGACAGAACCTACGAGCAGTACTTC. Translated: CSAPDRTYEQYF.

There are many counts of this clonotype. The chain recombines TRBV6-5 with TRBJ1-2, with a weak D call TRBD1 (5 bases). The CDR3 loop spans 14 amino acids. CDR1 MNHEY and CDR2 SVGAGI come from the germline V gene. Deletions cut 4 bases from V and 3 bases from J, with 12 bases between. Here the CDR3 DNA reads TGTGCCAGCAGTTCAATTGGCAGGGACTATGGCTACACCTTC. It yields the protein CASSSIGRDYGYTF.

The chain employs TRBV5-1 and TRBJ2-7; 9 bases fit TRBD1. Germline-derived CDR1 and CDR2 are SGHRS and YFSETQ. There are 14 residues in the CDR3. The ends lost 3 bases at V and 3 bases at J; junction bases unmatched: 4. This chain's CDR3 is CASSSGQGNYEQYF. CDR3 bases: TGCGCCAGCAGCTCCGGACAGGGGAACTACGAGCAGTACTTC.